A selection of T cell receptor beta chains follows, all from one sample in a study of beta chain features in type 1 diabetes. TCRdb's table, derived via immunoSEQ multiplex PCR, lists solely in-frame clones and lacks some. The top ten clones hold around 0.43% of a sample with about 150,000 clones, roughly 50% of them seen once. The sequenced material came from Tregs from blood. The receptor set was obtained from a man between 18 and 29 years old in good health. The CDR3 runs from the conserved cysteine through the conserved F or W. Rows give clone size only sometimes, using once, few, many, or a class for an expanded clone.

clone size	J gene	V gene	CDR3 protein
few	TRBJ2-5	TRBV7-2	CASSLSGRETQYF
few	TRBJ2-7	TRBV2	CASSVRLAYEQYF
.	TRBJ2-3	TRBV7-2	CASSLDRLPGDTQYF
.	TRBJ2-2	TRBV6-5	CASSSLDRTGELFF
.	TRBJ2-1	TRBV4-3	CASSQDSTGGPNEQFF
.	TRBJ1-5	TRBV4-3	CASSPGGNQPQHF
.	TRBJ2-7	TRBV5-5	CASSLLGDWQYF
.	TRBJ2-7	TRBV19	CASSTGLVYEQYF
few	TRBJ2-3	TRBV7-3	CASSPAGGDTQYF
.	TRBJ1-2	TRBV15	CATSTIRDSGYTF
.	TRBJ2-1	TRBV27	CASSFFSPGLAGGWGPYNEQFF
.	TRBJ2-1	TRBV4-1	CASSQDHGGLHYNEQFF
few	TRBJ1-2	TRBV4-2	CASSQDVAAGYGYTF
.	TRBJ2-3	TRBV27	CASRRGGTDTQYF
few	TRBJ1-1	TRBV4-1	CASSQDVSDTEAFF
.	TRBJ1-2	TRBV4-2	CASSQDRVPGHTTGYGYTF
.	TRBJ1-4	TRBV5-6	CASSKDRLGEKLFF
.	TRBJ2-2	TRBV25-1	CASSVGVLELTYTGELFF
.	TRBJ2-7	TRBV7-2	CASSLRSGRGLYEQYF
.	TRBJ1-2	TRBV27	CASSLGQGGVGYTF
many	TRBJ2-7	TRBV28	CASSLTAGLLAYEQYF
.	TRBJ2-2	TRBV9	CASSFRGSGHSNTGELFF
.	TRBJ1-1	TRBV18	CASSRDSNTEAFF
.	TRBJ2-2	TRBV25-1	CASSLPTSTGELFF
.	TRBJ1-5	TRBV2	CASTRGVEPQHF
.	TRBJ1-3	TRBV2	CASSNRGSGNTIYF
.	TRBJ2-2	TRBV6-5	CASRQQGAGGELFF
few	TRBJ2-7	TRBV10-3	CATQGNDYEQYF
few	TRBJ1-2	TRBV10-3	CAISGTLYAGGYTF
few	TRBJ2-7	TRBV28	CASRKDYNSYEQYF
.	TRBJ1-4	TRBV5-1	CASSGDRRKLFF
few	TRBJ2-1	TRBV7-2	CASSLERLAGVNEQFF
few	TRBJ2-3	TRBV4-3	CASSQEWVGRGRTDTQYF
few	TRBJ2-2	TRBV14	CASRREPRDIRWELFF
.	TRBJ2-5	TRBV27	CASSLAGEGETQYF
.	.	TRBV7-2	CASSSRPSGPSSYEQYF